This entry lists 3 T cell receptor beta chains sequenced from one sample in a study of T cell repertoires in cytomegalovirus infection. The antigens for these receptors are not known. Each CDR3 protein is one row after TCRdb ran MiXCR on the reads. This sample has roughly 800,000 distinct CDR3 sequences, with roughly 29% found just once. The specimen was cultured CD8+ T cells from PBMCs, collected from culture after CMV antigen stimulation. The source is a human donor in good health (CMV status not recorded). Some clones in this sample may be carry-over from other donors' samples.

There are a few counts of this clonotype. The chain combines TRBV4-1 with TRBJ1-2; no clear D gene. CDR3 size: 16 residues. Germline V gene data show CDR1 as MGHRA and CDR2 as YSYEKL. V was pared by 0 bases and J by 7 bases, with 18 bases between. CDR3 coding DNA: TGCGCCAGCAGCCAAGAGGTCGCAGGAGGGTTCTCTGGCTACACCTTC. It is translated as CASSQEVAGGFSGYTF.

This clonotype turned up a few times. CDR3 protein: CASSPEGGITEAFF. In nucleotides, the CDR3 is TGCGCCAGCAGCCCCGAGGGGGGGATCACTGAAGCTTTCTTT. The rearrangement uses TRBV4-1 and TRBJ1-1; maybe TRBD1 (6 bases). The CDR3 consists of 14 residues. Looked up from germline, CDR1 is MGHRA and CDR2 is YSYEKL. Trimming left V 4 bases short and J 4 bases short, with 13 bases between.

The CDR3 spells CASSSPSDLSHEQFF. The CDR3 DNA reads as TGTGCCAGCAGCTCCCCCAGCGACTTGAGTCATGAGCAGTTCTTC. This chain links TRBV11-2 with TRBJ2-1; no firm D call. Germline CDR1 and CDR2: SGHAT and FQNNGV. The CDR3 totals 15 residues. Between the trimmed V and J ends, which lost 4 bases and 8 bases, there was a span of 18 bases.